The next 30 T cell receptor beta chains were all read from a single sample in a study of Graves' ophthalmopathy and Graves' hyperthyroidism. As the template, RNA transcripts were used to amplify TCR beta CDR3 regions. HTBI-primed first-round RT-PCR preceded second-round multiplex PCR. TCRdb recomputed calls from the multiplex PCR reads with MiXCR, one row per CDR3 protein. The sample lists approximately 540,000 distinct CDR3 sequences; approximately 35% were seen once. The sample taken for sequencing was peripheral blood or thyroid tissue (not recorded which). Receptors were obtained from an adult man with Graves' hyperthyroidism.

This clonotype was recorded many times. The gene calls are TRBV14 and TRBJ1-1; no reliable D call. Trimming cost V 2 bases and J 4 bases, with 11 bases left between them. CDR1 is SGHDN, CDR2 FVKESK, per germline. This CDR3 comprises 14 residues. The CDR3 region is CASSQHSIGTEAFF. The DNA of the CDR3 is TGTGCCAGCAGCCAACACAGTATCGGCACTGAAGCTTTCTTT.

Ten or more counts support this clonotype. This chain connects TRBV5-1 to TRBJ2-2; D is ambiguous. Germline V gives CDR1 SGHRS, CDR2 YFSETQ. The V gene lost 1 base and the J gene lost 6 bases, with 13 bases spanning the gap. The CDR3 has 15 amino acids. The CDR3 bases are TGCGCCAGCAGCTTGAGCGCGAGGACGGCCGGGGAGCTGTTTTTT. Protein: CASSLSARTAGELFF.

This clonotype was counted at least ten times. This chain joins TRBV7-6 and TRBJ1-1; D possibly corresponds to TRBD1 (5 bases). With 2 bases removed from V and 5 bases from J, the gap between germline ends came to 15 bases. Germline CDR1 SGHVS, CDR2 FNYEAQ. The CDR3 has 15 amino acids. CDR3 sequence reads: CASSLPNFGATEAFF. CDR3 coding DNA: TGTGCCAGCAGCTTACCAAATTTCGGGGCGACTGAAGCTTTCTTT. Looking up the rest from reference TRBV7-6 and TRBJ1-1 gives the full variable domain: GAGVSQSPRYKVTKRGQDVALRCDPISGHVSLYWYRQALGQGPEFLTYFNYEAQQDKSGLPNDRFSAERPEGSISTLTIQRTEQRDSAMYRCASSLPNFGATEAFFGQGTRLTVV.

This clonotype was counted between two and nine times. The chain links TRBV10-3 to TRBJ2-6; tentative D call: TRBD1 (5 bases). V was cut by 4 bases and J by 4 bases, with 8 bases left in between. Germline V gene data show CDR1 as ENHRY and CDR2 as SYGVKD. The CDR3 sequence is 14 residues long. CDR3: CAISVSGGANVLTF. CDR3 in DNA: TGTGCCATCAGTGTGTCAGGGGGGGCCAACGTCCTGACTTTC.

This clonotype has a handful of counts. The chain links TRBV5-1 to TRBJ2-5; 9 nucleotides agree with TRBD1. The germline V gene encodes CDR1 SGHRS and CDR2 YFSETQ. Trimming removed 5 bases from V and 5 bases from J; junction bases left unmatched: 7. The CDR3 totals 14 residues. The CDR3: CASSMGQGFETQYF. CDR3 coding DNA: TGCGCCAGCAGTATGGGACAGGGTTTTGAGACCCAGTACTTC.

As for this clonotype: A read error may be the cause here, since a much bigger clone is one base away. The missing conserved phenylalanine or tryptophan at the end of this CDR3 makes a read error likely. The V gene is TRBV6-5, the J gene TRBJ1-1; possible D gene TRBD1, 6 bases. V lost 5 bases and J 5 bases, leaving 18 bases between the germline ends. The CDR3 sequence is 15 residues long. Germline values: CDR1 MNHEY, CDR2 SVGAGI. This chain's CDR3 is CASSEGLTGKTEAFS. CDR3 bases: TGTGCCAGCAGTGAAGGGTTAACAGGGAAAACTGAAGCTTTCTCT.

With regard to this clonotype: One base away lies a much larger clone, so this may be a sequencing read error. This chain uses TRBV11-1 with TRBJ1-1, with D possibly being TRBD1 (5 bases). Germline V lookup: CDR1 SGHAT, CDR2 FQDESV (reference sequence). This CDR3 has 14 amino acids. CDR3 residues: CACSLGRGFTEAFF. CDR3 DNA: TGTGCCTGCAGCTTAGGACGGGGGTTCACTGAAGCTTTCTTT.

This chain's CDR3 is CSLVAGTEAFF. The DNA for the CDR3 is TGCAGCTTGGTGGCGGGGACTGAAGCTTTCTTT. The V gene is TRBV29-1, the J gene TRBJ1-1; D is undetermined. V was pared by 8 bases and J by 5 bases, with 12 bases between. Germline CDR1 is SQVTM and CDR2 is ANQGSEA. The CDR3 contains 11 residues.

V gene TRBV19 combines with J gene TRBJ2-2, with TRBD1 matching over 7 bases. With V trimmed by 2 bases and J by 4 bases, 13 bases remained unmatched. Germline V gives CDR1 LNHDA, CDR2 SQIVND (reference sequence). The CDR3 has 18 residues. CDR3 amino acids: CASSITDRRMRITGELFF. The CDR3 DNA sequence: TGTGCCAGTAGTATAACGGACAGGCGGATGAGGATCACCGGGGAGCTGTTTTTT.

The chain joins TRBV5-5 to TRBJ2-7; TRBD2 matches at 8 bases. CDR3 length: 15 residues. V shed 0 bases and J 5 bases; nucleotides not matched to a gene: 7. Germline V gene sequence: CDR1 SGHKS, CDR2 YYEKEE (reference sequence). CDR3 protein: CASSLVAGLVNEQYF. CDR3 bases: TGTGCCAGCAGCTTGGTAGCGGGATTGGTTAACGAGCAGTACTTC.

The table lists this clonotype with many counts. The rearrangement uses TRBV5-4 and TRBJ1-2, with a possible D match to TRBD1 (5 bases). The CDR3 has 15 residues. Germline lookup yields CDR1 SGHNT and CDR2 YYREEE (reference sequence). The V end was cut by 0 bases, the J end by 0 bases, with 9 bases between. The CDR3 DNA reads TGTGCCAGCAGCTTGGCGGGGGGTTCTAACTATGGCTACACCTTC. Translating it yields CASSLAGGSNYGYTF.

Turning to this clonotype: A read error may explain this, as a much larger clone is one base away. The chain is built from TRBV5-1 and TRBJ1-5, with a weak D call TRBD1 (5 bases). The length of the CDR3 is 16 residues. The germline V gene encodes CDR1 SGHRS and CDR2 YFSETQ. V lost 4 bases and J 3 bases, leaving 17 bases between the germline ends. The chain's CDR3 is CASSRDGTVINQPQHF. CDR3 bases: TGCGCCAGCAGCCGGGACGGGACCGTAATCAATCAGCCCCAGCATTTT.

This chain joins TRBV7-9 and TRBJ2-7; TRBD2 might be the D (5 bases). Trimming took off 5 bases at V and 0 bases at J, with 14 bases between the two ends. The CDR3 covers 15 residues. CDR1 and CDR2 (germline): SEHNR, FQNEAQ (reference sequence). The DNA of the CDR3 is TGTGCCAGCAGCCCGTCGGGAAGAAGCTCCTACGAGCAGTACTTC. Protein product: CASSPSGRSSYEQYF. Using reference TRBV7-9 and TRBJ2-7 for the parts outside the CDR3, the full variable domain is DTGVSQNPRHKITKRGQNVTFRCDPISEHNRLYWYRQTLGQGPEFLTYFQNEAQLEKSRLLSDRFSAERPKGSFSTLEIQRTEQGDSAMYLCASSPSGRSSYEQYFGPGTRLTVT.

This clonotype was found many times. The V gene is TRBV24-1, the J gene TRBJ1-2; D is uncertain. Germline V lookup: CDR1 KGHDR, CDR2 SFDVKD. This CDR3 contains 14 residues. With 5 bases removed from V and 4 bases from J, the gap between germline ends came to 13 bases. CDR3 loop: CATSGSGAFYGYTF. CDR3 nucleotides: TGTGCCACCAGTGGGTCAGGAGCCTTCTATGGCTACACCTTC.

This chain joins TRBV15 and TRBJ2-1; possible D gene TRBD2, 6 bases. The V gene's germline CDR1 is LNHNV and CDR2 YYDKDF (reference sequence). The CDR3 covers 16 residues. V gave up 0 bases and J gave up 4 bases, with 13 bases separating them. DNA of the CDR3: TGTGCCACCAGCAGAGAGGTCGCGGGGCATTACAATGAGCAGTTCTTC. Protein: CATSREVAGHYNEQFF.

This clonotype appeared many times. The V gene is TRBV7-3, the J gene TRBJ2-2; possibly TRBD1 or TRBD2 for D (5 bases each). There are 16 residues in the CDR3. Germline values: CDR1 SGHTA, CDR2 FQGTGA. V was cut by 5 bases and J by 0 bases, with 13 bases left in between. Written as DNA, the CDR3 is TGTGCCAGCAGCGCATCGGGACCTCCGAACACCGGGGAGCTGTTTTTT. Its translation: CASSASGPPNTGELFF.

This clonotype occurred many times. CDR3 nucleotide sequence: TGTGCCACACAAACAAGGCAGGGACACAACTCCTACGAGCAGTACTTC. This translates into CATQTRQGHNSYEQYF. V gene TRBV6-6 combines with J gene TRBJ2-7; TRBD1 is a possible D gene (6 bases). CDR3 length: 16 residues. Germline V gene lookup returns CDR1 MNHNY and CDR2 SVGAGI (reference sequence). V was trimmed by 10 bases and J by 0 bases, leaving 22 bases between them.

In the case of this clonotype: Germline is not matched at one junction end, which may reflect a read error. This chain links TRBV19 with TRBJ2-2, with unresolved D. This CDR3 comprises 13 residues. Germline V gene data show CDR1 as LNHDA and CDR2 as SQIVND (reference sequence). CDR3 nucleotides: TGTGCCTGTAGTATAGTCGGGACCGGGGAGCTGTTTTTT. It specifies CACSIVGTGELFF. Full variable domain (rest looked up from reference TRBV19 and TRBJ2-2): DGGITQSPKYLFRKEGQNVTLSCEQNLNHDAMYWYRQDPGQGLRLIYYSQIVNDFQKGDIAEGYSVSREKKESFPLTVTSAQKNPTAFYLCACSIVGTGELFFGEGSRLTVL.

This clonotype was recorded many times. The chain combines TRBV7-3 with TRBJ2-7, with TRBD2 identical over 15 bases. V shed 5 bases and J 2 bases; nucleotides not matched to a gene: 10. The CDR3 covers 18 residues. Germline CDR1 reads SGHTA; CDR2 reads FQGTGA. The CDR3 loop reads CASSHTGTSGGLTYEQYF. Here the CDR3 DNA reads TGTGCCAGCAGCCACACCGGGACTAGCGGGGGGCTCACCTACGAGCAGTACTTC.

V gene TRBV9 combines with J gene TRBJ2-1, with D tentatively TRBD2 (6 bases). The CDR3 consists of 15 residues. The germline gives CDR1 SGDLS, CDR2 YYNGEE. V lost 4 bases and J 8 bases, leaving 19 bases between the germline ends. CDR3 DNA: TGTGCCAGCAGCTGGGTCCAGGACGGCGGGGATGAGCAGTTCTTC. It yields the protein CASSWVQDGGDEQFF.

CDR3 amino acids: CASSEAPHTEETQYF. The CDR3 bases are TGTGCCAGCAGCGAGGCCCCCCACACTGAAGAGACCCAGTACTTC. J is TRBJ2-5 and V is TRBV2; D uncertain. This CDR3 is 15 amino acids long. V lost 6 bases, J lost 3 bases, and 17 bases lay in between. CDR1 is SNHLY, CDR2 FYNNEI, per germline.

There are many counts of this clonotype. The chain joins TRBV2 to TRBJ1-1, with 7 nucleotides matching TRBD1. This CDR3 spans 17 amino acids. Germline trimming cut 8 bases from V and 0 bases from J; bases unmatched to any gene: 15. Looked up from germline, CDR1 is SNHLY and CDR2 is FYNNEI. The CDR3 DNA reads as TGTGCCAGCCCCTCGACAGGGAGAGTCCGAATGAACACTGAAGCTTTCTTT. Residues: CASPSTGRVRMNTEAFF.

This chain joins TRBV7-3 and TRBJ2-3, with 9 bases matching TRBD2. V trimming: 5 bases; J trimming: 4 bases; junction bases outside the gene matches: 13. The CDR3 spans 17 residues. Germline-derived CDR1 and CDR2 are SGHTA and FQGTGA. The CDR3 DNA reads TGTGCCAGCAGCCAAGATTGGGGAGCGGGAGGACCAGATACGCAGTATTTT. Its protein is CASSQDWGAGGPDTQYF.

The chain links TRBV5-1 to TRBJ2-3; no definite D call. The germline V and J ends were trimmed by 5 bases and 6 bases, with 19 bases remaining between them. The CDR3 is made up of 15 amino acids. CDR1 SGHRS and CDR2 YFSETQ come from the germline V gene. For the CDR3, the DNA is TGCGCCAGCAGACCTCATGGCGCGGAGAAGGATACGCAGTATTTT. Translating gives CASRPHGAEKDTQYF.

V and J are TRBV9 and TRBJ2-1, with 7 bases lining up with TRBD2. V shed 1 base and J 6 bases; nucleotides not matched to a gene: 7. The CDR3 length is 15 residues. Germline CDR1 and CDR2: SGDLS and YYNGEE. This CDR3 reads CASSVLISGSNEQFF. The CDR3 nucleotides read TGTGCCAGCAGCGTACTGATTAGCGGGTCCAATGAGCAGTTCTTC. Supplemented by reference TRBV9 and TRBJ2-1, the full variable domain reads DSGVTQTPKHLITATGQRVTLRCSPRSGDLSVYWYQQSLDQGLQFLIQYYNGEERAKGNILERFSAQQFPDLHSELNLSSLELGDSALYFCASSVLISGSNEQFFGPGTRLTVL.

The J gene is TRBJ1-2, the V gene TRBV10-3; possible D gene TRBD1, 6 bases. V was clipped by 6 bases and J by 2 bases, with 13 bases between them. Germline V gene data show CDR1 as ENHRY and CDR2 as SYGVKD. This CDR3 contains 14 residues. CDR3 protein: CAIRMTGGNYGYTF. The CDR3 DNA sequence: TGTGCCATCAGGATGACAGGCGGAAACTATGGCTACACCTTC.

This clonotype occurred many times. The chain carries TRBV7-9 and TRBJ2-2; D is unresolved. Trimming removed 4 bases from V and 5 bases from J, with 11 bases in between. Germline loops: CDR1 SEHNR, CDR2 FQNEAQ (reference sequence). The CDR3 length is 14 residues. CDR3 amino acids: CASSSSDETGELFF. CDR3 in DNA: TGTGCCAGCAGCTCTTCAGATGAGACCGGGGAGCTGTTTTTT.

The rearrangement uses TRBV2 and TRBJ1-5; D gene uncertain. The CDR3 contains 15 residues. Germline V gives CDR1 SNHLY, CDR2 FYNNEI. Trimming took 4 bases from V and 11 from J, leaving 21 bases between them. CDR3 DNA: TGTGCCAGCAGTGCGGGTCCGGGCGGGAAAGAGACCCAGCATTTT. This sequence encodes CASSAGPGGKETQHF.

The chain joins TRBV11-2 to TRBJ2-3; no reliable D call. This CDR3 is 14 amino acids long. Germline V lookup: CDR1 SGHAT, CDR2 FQNNGV. Trimming removed 5 bases at V and 0 bases at J, with 9 bases between. DNA for the CDR3: TGTGCCAGCAGCCGGGCACGGAGCACAGATACGCAGTATTTT. Its protein product is CASSRARSTDTQYF.

This clonotype has at least ten counts. The rearrangement joins TRBV20-1 to TRBJ2-7; TRBD2 is a possible D gene (6 bases). Trimming pared 0 bases from V and 0 bases from J, leaving 21 bases between. This CDR3 comprises 18 residues. CDR1 DFQATT and CDR2 SNEGSKA come from the germline V gene (reference sequence). CDR3 amino acids: CSARDAIHGTESSYEQYF. The DNA for the CDR3 is TGCAGTGCTAGAGATGCCATCCACGGGACTGAGAGCTCCTACGAGCAGTACTTC.